The clone carrying this TCR beta chain was found a few times. The data belong to a study of spatial heterogeneity in lung cancer. At the level of the study: A unique TCR and UMI combination showed up more than ten times in raw reads, on average.

TCRdb used MiXCR to reprocess the 5' RACE reads, holding one entry per CDR3 protein. Of 40,000 or so distinct CDR3 sequences listed, about 10% are singletons. Time point described: blood at routine non-recurrence follow-up after resection. The authors sequenced whole RNA from tumor, nontumor lung or frozen PBMC without sorting. Germline CDR1 and CDR2: MNHEY and SVGEGT. V gave up 6 bases and J gave up 7 bases, with 16 bases separating them. This CDR3 is 14 amino acids long. Sequencing was performed on PBMCs, taken at follow-up. This clonotype was obtained from a female donor with early-stage non-small cell lung cancer. The genes are TRBV6-2 or TRBV6-3 and TRBJ2-1; maybe TRBD2 (6 bases). CDR3 coding DNA: TGTGCCAGCAGAGAGGGACTGCTATATAATGAGCAGTTCTTC. It yields the protein CASREGLLYNEQFF.